This TCR beta chain is drawn from a study of blood T cell repertoires in COVID-19. Study-level information: T cells, B-cell-depleted T cells, or PBMCs supplied cDNA or gDNA.

Clones were sequenced by immunoSEQ multiplex PCR, and TCRdb holds only the in-frame ones, with some missing. The sample holds more than 45,000 clones, around nine tenths seen once. Patients at the Seattle site were enrolled during active infection and followed longitudinally. V was trimmed by 5 bases and J by 7 bases, leaving 20 bases between them. Germline-derived CDR1 and CDR2 are SEHNR and FQNEAQ (reference sequence). The CDR3 extends over 15 amino acids. This chain uses TRBV7-9 with TRBJ1-1; the D is unclear. The clonotype was recovered from a woman aged 60-75 years with COVID-19, enrolled during active disease. Sequenced input: peripheral blood. The CDR3 DNA is TGTGCCAGCAGCCCCAGAAGCGTTAGCGATAATGAAGCTTTCTTT. It specifies CASSPRSVSDNEAFF.